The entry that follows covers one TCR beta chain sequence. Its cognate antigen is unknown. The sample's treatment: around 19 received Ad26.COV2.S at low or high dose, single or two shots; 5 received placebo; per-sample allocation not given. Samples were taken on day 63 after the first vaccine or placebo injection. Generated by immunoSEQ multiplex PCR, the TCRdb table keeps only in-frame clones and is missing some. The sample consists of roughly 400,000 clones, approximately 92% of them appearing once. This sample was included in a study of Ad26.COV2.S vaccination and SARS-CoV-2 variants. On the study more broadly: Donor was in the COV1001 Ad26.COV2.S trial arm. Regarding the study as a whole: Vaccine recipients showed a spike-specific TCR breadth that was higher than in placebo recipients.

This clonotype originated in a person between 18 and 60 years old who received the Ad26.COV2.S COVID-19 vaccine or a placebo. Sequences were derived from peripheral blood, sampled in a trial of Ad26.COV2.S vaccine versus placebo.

The CDR3 protein is CASTLRGSLGYTF. The DNA for the CDR3 is TGTGCCAGCACCCTTAGAGGGTCATTGGGCTACACCTTC. J is TRBJ1-2 and V is TRBV12-3 or TRBV12-4; D call uncertain. There are 13 residues in the CDR3. Trimming removed 7 bases at V and 8 bases at J, with 17 bases between.